This note documents a single T cell receptor beta chain sequence. Its antigen is not known. These data come from a study of T cells after yellow fever vaccination. Making TCR cDNA involved 5'RACE template switching, which added UMIs and a universal primer site. TCRdb used MiXCR to reprocess the 5' RACE reads, holding one entry per CDR3 protein. The table records some 340,000 distinct CDR3 sequences, about 4% of them present only once. Whole-study findings and limits: Subsequent booster samples again held most clones from primary vaccination (around 96% CD4, about 86% CD8). Compared with primary, the secondary response was weaker and peaked at day 5, not 15. Repertoires obtained by FACS sorting could include abundant clonotypes that entered as contaminants from the bulk population.

The CDR3 sequence is 14 residues long. The germline gives CDR1 MNHEY, CDR2 SMNVEV (reference sequence). The V and J ends lost 3 bases and 3 bases respectively, with 9 bases between them. This chain links TRBV27 with TRBJ2-1, with a tentative D call TRBD1 (6 bases). Sequencing used PBMCs, obtained 5 days after the yellow fever booster vaccination. The sequence was obtained from a man younger than 30 who received the YFV17D yellow fever vaccine. CDR3 nucleotides: TGTGCCAGCAGTTTGCAGGGGCACTACAATGAGCAGTTCTTC. It specifies CASSLQGHYNEQFF.